These 27 T cell receptor beta chains originate from one sample sequenced in a study of blood T cell repertoires in COVID-19. TCRdb's table, derived via immunoSEQ multiplex PCR, lists solely in-frame clones and lacks some. The data show 200,000 or so clones, approximately 90% seen once. Source material: PBMCs or T cells enriched from blood (not recorded which). These receptors were obtained from a woman in her thirties or forties with acute COVID-19.

The genes are TRBV5-5 and TRBJ2-1; D perhaps matches TRBD1 (5 bases). V dropped 5 bases and J dropped 1 base, with 13 bases sitting between them. Germline values: CDR1 SGHKS, CDR2 YYEKEE (reference sequence). This CDR3 is built from 15 residues. CDR3 loop: CASRLQGVSYNEQFF. In DNA form, the CDR3 reads TGTGCCAGCAGGCTGCAGGGCGTATCCTACAATGAGCAGTTCTTC.

This chain uses TRBV11-2 with TRBJ2-1; 8 bases align to TRBD2. The J segment lost 5 bases and the V segment lost 0 bases, leaving 6 bases of the junction unmatched. The germline V gene has CDR1 SGHAT and CDR2 FQNNGV. CDR3 length: 16 amino acids. The CDR3 bases are TGTGCCAGCAGCTTAGAGGCGGGACTAGTCCACAATGAGCAGTTCTTC. It specifies CASSLEAGLVHNEQFF.

This chain connects TRBV24-1 to TRBJ1-1; D may be TRBD1 (6 bases). This CDR3 has 16 residues. Trimming removed 7 bases from V and 0 bases from J, with 17 bases in between. CDR1 and CDR2 (germline): KGHDR, SFDVKD. The CDR3 DNA is TGTGCCACCAGGTCCTCGAACAGGGATGTGAACACTGAAGCTTTCTTT. It codes for CATRSSNRDVNTEAFF.

This chain joins TRBV5-4 and TRBJ2-3, with TRBD2 identical over 8 bases. The V segment lost 0 bases and the J segment 1 base; nucleotides outside the gene matches: 7. CDR3 length: 17 amino acids. Per the germline V gene, CDR1 is SGHNT and CDR2 is YYREEE (reference sequence). CDR3 in amino acids: CASSLGLRGRRTDTQYF. DNA for the CDR3: TGTGCCAGCAGCTTGGGGCTTCGCGGGAGGCGCACAGATACGCAGTATTTT.

The rearrangement joins TRBV27 to TRBJ1-5, with 7 bases identical to TRBD1. The length of the CDR3 is 14 residues. The germline CDR1 and CDR2 sequences are MNHEY and SMNVEV (reference sequence). Trimming took 2 bases from V and 3 from J; bases not matched to a gene: 1. CDR3 DNA sequence: TGTGCCAGCAGTTTACAGGGGGACAATCAGCCCCAGCATTTT. Amino acid sequence: CASSLQGDNQPQHF.

The chain recombines TRBV7-8 with TRBJ2-7, with 7 bases lining up with TRBD1. There are 17 residues in the CDR3. The J segment lost 2 bases and the V segment lost 1 base, leaving 11 bases of the junction unmatched. From germline, CDR1 is SGHVS and CDR2 FQNEAQ. CDR3 residues: CASSLGQQGPLTYEQYF. CDR3 nucleotides: TGTGCCAGCAGCTTAGGGCAACAGGGGCCACTTACCTACGAGCAGTACTTC.

This chain uses TRBV29-1 with TRBJ1-4, with D possibly TRBD1 on 5 matching bases. Trimming removed 6 bases at V and 7 bases at J, with 15 bases between. The CDR3 contains 13 residues. Germline V CDR1 and CDR2: SQVTM, ANQGSEA. CDR3: CSVPGGFGEKLFF. The CDR3 DNA is TGCAGCGTCCCGGGGGGGTTTGGTGAAAAACTGTTTTTT.

This chain connects TRBV18 to TRBJ1-1, with D perhaps matching TRBD1 (5 bases). Trimming cost V 4 bases and J 0 bases, with 6 bases left between them. The CDR3 covers 13 residues. The germline V gene has CDR1 KGHSH and CDR2 LQKENI. CDR3: CASSQDMNTEAFF. CDR3 sequence (DNA): TGTGCCAGCTCACAGGACATGAACACTGAAGCTTTCTTT.

The chain has TRBV18 and TRBJ2-3; 8 nucleotides agree with TRBD1. In germline, CDR1 is KGHSH, CDR2 LQKENI. V was clipped by 3 bases and J by 2 bases; unmatched bases: 7. CDR3 size: 16 residues. This CDR3 reads CASSPQTGALTDTQYF. The CDR3, as DNA: TGTGCCAGCTCACCGCAGACAGGGGCACTCACAGATACGCAGTATTTT.

The J gene is TRBJ2-3, the V gene TRBV11-2, with a tentative D call TRBD2 (5 bases). CDR1 and CDR2 from the germline V gene are SGHAT and FQNNGV. CDR3 length: 15 residues. V lost 2 bases and J lost 0, with 9 bases in between. The CDR3 region is CASSLYGGSTDTQYF. In DNA, the CDR3 is TGTGCCAGCAGCTTATATGGCGGGAGCACAGATACGCAGTATTTT.

The V call is TRBV9, the J call TRBJ2-1; weak D call: TRBD2 (6 bases). Trimming cost V 0 bases and J 9 bases, with 16 bases left between them. The length of the CDR3 is 15 residues. Germline V lookup: CDR1 SGDLS, CDR2 YYNGEE. The CDR3 DNA reads as TGTGCCAGCAGCGTAGGCGGGAAGTTTAGGGGTGAGCAGTTCTTC. The encoded protein is CASSVGGKFRGEQFF.

V gene TRBV5-1 combines with J gene TRBJ1-2, with a possible D match to TRBD1 (6 bases). The CDR3 loop spans 13 amino acids. Germline values: CDR1 SGHRS, CDR2 YFSETQ. The V and J ends lost 4 bases and 1 base respectively, with 8 bases between them. This CDR3 is CASSPDSNYGYTF. The CDR3 DNA reads as TGCGCCAGCAGCCCGGACAGTAACTATGGCTACACCTTC. The full variable domain, rest sourced from reference TRBV5-1 and TRBJ1-2, is KAGVTQTPRYLIKTRGQQVTLSCSPISGHRSVSWYQQTPGQGLQFLFEYFSETQRNKGNFPGRFSGRQFSNSRSEMNVSTLELGDSALYLCASSPDSNYGYTFGSGTRLTVV.

The rearrangement uses TRBV4-1 and TRBJ2-1; 7 bases are shared with TRBD2. The CDR3 spans 16 residues. Trimming at V came to 0 bases and at J to 8 bases, leaving 10 bases not matched to a gene. Per the germline V gene, CDR1 is MGHRA and CDR2 is YSYEKL. The CDR3, as DNA: TGCGCCAGCAGCCAAGATCTCGCGGGAGATGGCTATGAGCAGTTCTTC. This sequence encodes CASSQDLAGDGYEQFF.

The chain is built from TRBV7-2 and TRBJ2-3, with 8 bases aligning to TRBD1. This CDR3 is 15 amino acids long. Looked up from germline, CDR1 is SGHTA and CDR2 is FQGNSA. With V trimmed by 8 bases and J by 3 bases, 10 bases remained unmatched. This CDR3 reads CASARVTGVTDTQYF. CDR3 coding DNA: TGTGCCAGCGCCCGGGTGACAGGGGTGACAGATACGCAGTATTTT.

The chain carries TRBV9 and TRBJ2-1; 10 bases line up with TRBD2. V lost 0 bases to trimming and J lost 4 bases; unmatched junction nucleotides: 16. The CDR3 length is 20 residues. The germline V gene encodes CDR1 SGDLS and CDR2 YYNGEE. The CDR3 spells CASSVAGAGGLSGRYNEQFF. CDR3 in DNA: TGTGCCAGCAGCGTAGCTGGGGCAGGGGGCCTTAGCGGGAGGTACAATGAGCAGTTCTTC.

This chain joins TRBV28 and TRBJ2-7; 9 positions match TRBD2. Germline-derived CDR1 and CDR2 are MDHEN and SYDVKM. J lost 3 bases, V lost 6 bases, and 6 bases had no gene match. The CDR3 has 14 residues. Written as DNA, the CDR3 is TGTGCCAGCAGCTCTGGGACTAGCCGCTACGAGCAGTACGTC. Its protein is CASSSGTSRYEQYV.

Of note for this clone: Other DNA sequences in this specimen translate into the identical CDR3. This rearrangement joins TRBV11-2 to TRBJ1-2; D perhaps matches TRBD1 (5 bases). Germline CDR1 SGHAT, CDR2 FQNNGV. V lost 2 bases and J 2 bases, leaving 12 bases between the germline ends. This CDR3 is 15 amino acids long. DNA of the CDR3: TGTGCCAGCAGCTTAAGTCCGCAGGGCAACTATGGCTACACCTTC. This encodes CASSLSPQGNYGYTF.

The chain uses TRBV7-8 and TRBJ2-7; no firm D call. Trimming pared 0 bases from V and 1 base from J, leaving 7 bases between. The CDR3 extends over 14 amino acids. The V gene's germline CDR1 is SGHVS and CDR2 FQNEAQ. The CDR3 bases are TGTGCCAGCAGCTTAGCGCACAAATCCTACGAGCAGTACGTC. Amino acid sequence: CASSLAHKSYEQYV.

The chain links TRBV10-2 to TRBJ1-6; D not certain. In germline, CDR1 is WSHSY, CDR2 SAAADI. The CDR3 contains 14 residues. The V end was cut by 3 bases, the J end by 7 bases, with 10 bases between. CDR3 DNA sequence: TGCGCCAGCAGTGAAATCGGAGGAAATTCACCCCTCCACTTT. Amino acids: CASSEIGGNSPLHF.

The chain employs TRBV24-1 and TRBJ2-3; D possibly corresponds to TRBD2 (5 bases). CDR3 length equals 10 residues. Germline values: CDR1 KGHDR, CDR2 SFDVKD. The V gene lost 8 bases and the J gene lost 11 bases, with 10 bases spanning the gap. This CDR3 is CATKRQRQYF. In nucleotides, the CDR3 is TGTGCCACCAAGCGGCAGAGGCAGTATTTT.

The chain uses TRBV7-9 and TRBJ2-3; the match to TRBD1 covers 7 bases. Unmatched junction bases numbered 2, after V lost 4 bases and J lost 1 base. Looked up from germline, CDR1 is SEHNR and CDR2 is FQNEAQ (reference sequence). This CDR3 has 14 amino acids. The CDR3 here is CASSSGQGTDTQYF. CDR3 DNA: TGTGCCAGCAGCTCCGGACAGGGCACAGATACGCAGTATTTT.

J is TRBJ1-2 and V is TRBV15; 7 bases match TRBD1. The CDR3 runs 15 residues. Trimming removed 0 bases from V and 7 bases from J; junction bases left unmatched: 8. In germline, CDR1 is LNHNV, CDR2 YYDKDF (reference sequence). CDR3 loop: CATSRETGQYSGYTF. In DNA form, the CDR3 reads TGTGCCACCAGCAGAGAGACGGGACAGTACTCTGGCTACACCTTC.

The CDR3 sequence: CASSQGRTGRGNSPLHF. CDR3 nucleotide sequence: TGTGCCAGCAGCCAAGGGAGGACAGGCAGGGGTAATTCACCCCTCCACTTT. The chain carries TRBV3-1 (or the pseudogene TRBV3-2) and TRBJ1-6; 7 positions agree with TRBD1. V was pared by 1 base and J by 6 bases, with 9 bases of the junction left unmatched. This CDR3 region has 17 residues. CDR1 and CDR2 from the germline V gene are LGHDT and YNNKEL (reference sequence).

V and J are TRBV2 and TRBJ2-1, with 11 bases aligning to TRBD2. The CDR3 covers 12 residues. Germline V gene data show CDR1 as SNHLY and CDR2 as FYNNEI. V dropped 10 bases and J dropped 7; count of bases not matched to a gene: 3. CDR3 sequence (DNA): TGTGCCACGGGACTAGCGGTGAATGAGCAGTTCTTC. Amino acids: CATGLAVNEQFF.

The rearrangement joins TRBV6-2 or TRBV6-3 to TRBJ1-5; D possibly corresponds to TRBD1 (5 bases). There are 14 residues in the CDR3. The germline CDR1 and CDR2 sequences are MNHEY and SVGEGT. V shed 2 bases and J shed 7 bases, with 12 bases lying between them. CDR3 sequence reads: CASSYEGVRQPQHF. For the CDR3, the DNA is TGTGCCAGCAGTTACGAAGGGGTGAGGCAGCCCCAGCATTTT.

The genes are TRBV19 and TRBJ1-4; D possibly corresponds to TRBD1 (6 bases). Trimming took 5 bases from V and 6 from J, leaving 13 bases between them. The CDR3 runs 14 residues. CDR1 and CDR2 (germline): LNHDA, SQIVND (reference sequence). CDR3 sequence reads: CASSSTGNDEKLFF. The CDR3 DNA reads as TGTGCCAGTAGTTCTACAGGGAATGATGAAAAACTGTTTTTT.

This clone occurred a few times. The rearrangement joins TRBV7-9 to TRBJ1-3, with D unclear. This CDR3 is 16 amino acids long. V lost 5 bases, J lost 0 bases, and 14 bases lay in between. Per germline, CDR1 SEHNR and CDR2 FQNEAQ (reference sequence). The DNA for the CDR3 is TGTGCCAGCAGCCCTGGCTGGAGGGACTCTGGAAACACCATATATTTT. It codes for CASSPGWRDSGNTIYF. The variable domain in full, with the rest retrieved from reference TRBV7-9 and TRBJ1-3, is DTGVSQNPRHKITKRGQNVTFRCDPISEHNRLYWYRQTLGQGPEFLTYFQNEAQLEKSRLLSDRFSAERPKGSFSTLEIQRTEQGDSAMYLCASSPGWRDSGNTIYFGEGSWLTVV.